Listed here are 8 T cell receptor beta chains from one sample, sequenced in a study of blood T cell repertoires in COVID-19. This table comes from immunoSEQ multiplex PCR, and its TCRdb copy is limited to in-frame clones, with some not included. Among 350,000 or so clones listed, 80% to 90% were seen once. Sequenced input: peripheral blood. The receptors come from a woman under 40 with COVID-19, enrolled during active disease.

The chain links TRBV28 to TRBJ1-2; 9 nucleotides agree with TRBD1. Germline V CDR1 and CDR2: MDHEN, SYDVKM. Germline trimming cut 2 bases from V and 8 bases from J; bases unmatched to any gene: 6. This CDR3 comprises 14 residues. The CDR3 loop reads CASSLPQGAGGYTF. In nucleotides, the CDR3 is TGTGCCAGCAGTTTACCACAGGGGGCAGGAGGCTACACCTTC.

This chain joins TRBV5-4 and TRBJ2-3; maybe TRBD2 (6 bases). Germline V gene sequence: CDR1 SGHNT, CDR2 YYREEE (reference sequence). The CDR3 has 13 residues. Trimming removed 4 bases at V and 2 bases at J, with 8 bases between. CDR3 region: CASSAGPTDTQYF. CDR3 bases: TGTGCCAGCAGCGCGGGGCCCACAGATACGCAGTATTTT.

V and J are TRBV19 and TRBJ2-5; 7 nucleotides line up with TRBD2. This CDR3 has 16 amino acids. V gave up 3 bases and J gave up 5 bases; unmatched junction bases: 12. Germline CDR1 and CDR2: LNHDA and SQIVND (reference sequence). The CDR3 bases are TGTGCCAGTAGTATGACGGGCGGGAGAGGTAGCGAGACCCAGTACTTC. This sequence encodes CASSMTGGRGSETQYF.

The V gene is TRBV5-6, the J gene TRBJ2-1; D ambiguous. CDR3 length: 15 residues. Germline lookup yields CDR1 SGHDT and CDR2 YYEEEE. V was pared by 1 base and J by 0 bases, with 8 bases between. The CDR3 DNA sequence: TGTGCCAGCAGCTTGTACACCCCCTCCTACAATGAGCAGTTCTTC. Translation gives CASSLYTPSYNEQFF.

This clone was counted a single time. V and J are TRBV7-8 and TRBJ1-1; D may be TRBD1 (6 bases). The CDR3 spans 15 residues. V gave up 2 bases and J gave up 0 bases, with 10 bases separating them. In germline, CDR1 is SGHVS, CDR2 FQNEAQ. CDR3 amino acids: CASSLRDTLNTEAFF. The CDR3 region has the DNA TGTGCCAGCAGCTTAAGGGACACCCTGAACACTGAAGCTTTCTTT.

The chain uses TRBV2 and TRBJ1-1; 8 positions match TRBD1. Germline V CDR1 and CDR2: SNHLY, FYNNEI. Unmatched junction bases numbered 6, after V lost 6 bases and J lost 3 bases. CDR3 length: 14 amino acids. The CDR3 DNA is TGTGCCAGCAGCGTACAGGGGGGTGACACTGAAGCTTTCTTT. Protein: CASSVQGGDTEAFF.

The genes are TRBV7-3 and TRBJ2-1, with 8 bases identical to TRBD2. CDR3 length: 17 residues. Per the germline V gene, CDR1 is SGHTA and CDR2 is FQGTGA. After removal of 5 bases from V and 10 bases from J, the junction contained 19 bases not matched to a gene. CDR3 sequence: CASSPSPGGTSRWEQFF. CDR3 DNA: TGTGCCAGCAGCCCCAGCCCGGGGGGGACCTCTCGTTGGGAGCAGTTCTTC.

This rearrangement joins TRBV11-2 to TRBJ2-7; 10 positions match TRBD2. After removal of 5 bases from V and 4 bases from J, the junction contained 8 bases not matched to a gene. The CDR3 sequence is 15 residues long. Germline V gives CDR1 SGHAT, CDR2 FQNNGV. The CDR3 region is CASSQGASGSYEQYF. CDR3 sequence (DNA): TGTGCCAGCAGCCAGGGGGCTAGCGGGAGTTACGAGCAGTACTTC. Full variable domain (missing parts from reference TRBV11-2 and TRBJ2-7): EAGVAQSPRYKIIEKRQSVAFWCNPISGHATLYWYQQILGQGPKLLIQFQNNGVVDDSQLPKDRFSAERLKGVDSTLKIQPAKLEDSAVYLCASSQGASGSYEQYFGPGTRLTVT.